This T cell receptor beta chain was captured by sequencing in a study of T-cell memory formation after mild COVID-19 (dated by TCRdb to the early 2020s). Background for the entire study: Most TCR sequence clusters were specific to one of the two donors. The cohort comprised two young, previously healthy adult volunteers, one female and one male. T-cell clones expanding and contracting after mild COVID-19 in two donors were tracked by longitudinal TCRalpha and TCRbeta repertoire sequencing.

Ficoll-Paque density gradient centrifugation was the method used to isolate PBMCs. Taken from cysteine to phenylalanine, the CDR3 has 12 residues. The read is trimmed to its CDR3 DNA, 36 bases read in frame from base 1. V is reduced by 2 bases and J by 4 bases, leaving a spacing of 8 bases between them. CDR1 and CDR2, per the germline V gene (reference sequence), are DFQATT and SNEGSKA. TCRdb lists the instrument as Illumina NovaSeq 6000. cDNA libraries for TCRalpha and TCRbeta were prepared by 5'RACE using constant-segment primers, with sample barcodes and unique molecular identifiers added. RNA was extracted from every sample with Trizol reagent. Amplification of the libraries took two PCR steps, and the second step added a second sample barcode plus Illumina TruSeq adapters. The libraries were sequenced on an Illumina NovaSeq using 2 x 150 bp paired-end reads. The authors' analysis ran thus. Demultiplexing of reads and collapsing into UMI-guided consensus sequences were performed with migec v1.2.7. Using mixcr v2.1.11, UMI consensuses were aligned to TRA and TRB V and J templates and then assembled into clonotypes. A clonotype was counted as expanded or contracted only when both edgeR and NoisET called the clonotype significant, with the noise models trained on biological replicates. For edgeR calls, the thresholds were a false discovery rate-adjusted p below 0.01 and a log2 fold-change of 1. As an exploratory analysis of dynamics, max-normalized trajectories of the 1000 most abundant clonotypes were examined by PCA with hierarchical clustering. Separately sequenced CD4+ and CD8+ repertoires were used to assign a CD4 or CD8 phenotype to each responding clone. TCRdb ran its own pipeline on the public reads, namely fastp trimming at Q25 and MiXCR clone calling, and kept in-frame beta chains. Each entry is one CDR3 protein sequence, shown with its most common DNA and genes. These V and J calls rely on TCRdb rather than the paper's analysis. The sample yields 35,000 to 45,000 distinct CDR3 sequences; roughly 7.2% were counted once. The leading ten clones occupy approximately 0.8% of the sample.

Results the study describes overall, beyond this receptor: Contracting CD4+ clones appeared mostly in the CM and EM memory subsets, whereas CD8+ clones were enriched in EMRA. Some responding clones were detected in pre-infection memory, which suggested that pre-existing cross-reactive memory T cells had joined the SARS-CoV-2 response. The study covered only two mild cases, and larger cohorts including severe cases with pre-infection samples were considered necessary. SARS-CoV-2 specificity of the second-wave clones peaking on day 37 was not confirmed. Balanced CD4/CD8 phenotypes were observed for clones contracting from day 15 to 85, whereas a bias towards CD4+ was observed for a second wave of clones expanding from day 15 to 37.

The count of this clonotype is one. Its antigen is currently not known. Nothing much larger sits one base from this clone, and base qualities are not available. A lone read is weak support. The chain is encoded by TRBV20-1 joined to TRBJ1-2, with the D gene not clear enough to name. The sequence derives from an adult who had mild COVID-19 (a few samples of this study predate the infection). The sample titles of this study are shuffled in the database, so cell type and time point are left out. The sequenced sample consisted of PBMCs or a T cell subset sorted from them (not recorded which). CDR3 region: CSARRALYGYTF. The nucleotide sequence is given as TGCAGTGCTAGACGGGCCCTCTATGGCTACACCTTC.